This T cell receptor beta chain was found in a study of blood T cell repertoires in COVID-19. Study information: The analysed material was cDNA or gDNA that came from T cells, B-cell-depleted T cells, or PBMCs.

The repertoire was sequenced with immunoSEQ multiplex PCR; TCRdb's copy has only in-frame clones and lacks some. Among 140,000 to 150,000 clones listed, around 89% were seen once. Material for sequencing was peripheral blood. The sequence was obtained from a woman aged 55-69 years with active COVID-19.

The CDR3 loop reads CASSLGGASTDTQYF. DNA of the CDR3: TGTGCCAGCAGCTTGGGGGGGGCTAGCACAGATACGCAGTATTTT. This chain uses TRBV7-7 with TRBJ2-3; maybe TRBD2 (7 bases). The V end was cut by 3 bases, the J end by 0 bases, with 10 bases between. Germline V gives CDR1 SSHAT, CDR2 FNYEAQ (reference sequence). The length of the CDR3 is 15 residues.